These 19 T cell receptor beta chains came from one sample sequenced in a study of blood T cell repertoires in COVID-19. This table comes from immunoSEQ multiplex PCR, and its TCRdb copy is limited to in-frame clones, with some not included. The repertoire consists of some 200,000 clones, with 84% occurring once and the leading ten covering roughly 15%. Source material: peripheral blood. The source is a woman in her 70s with COVID-19, enrolled during active disease.

This clone was picked up one time. The chain couples TRBV18 to TRBJ2-7; TRBD1 aligns across 8 bases. This CDR3 is 14 amino acids long. J gave up 0 bases and V 6 bases, and 4 bases lay outside the gene matches. Germline-derived CDR1 and CDR2 are KGHSH and LQKENI. DNA for the CDR3: TGTGCCAGCTCGTCCAGGGGGCTCTCCTACGAGCAGTACTTC. It translates to CASSSRGLSYEQYF.

The CDR3: CASSQAGNYGYTF. The CDR3 nucleotides are TGCGCCAGCAGCCAAGCGGGAAACTATGGCTACACCTTC. The chain employs TRBV4-1 and TRBJ1-2; D is uncertain. Trimming took 1 base from V and 2 from J, leaving 5 bases between them. Germline CDR1 MGHRA, CDR2 YSYEKL. There are 13 residues in the CDR3.

J is TRBJ1-2 and V is TRBV6-6, with 9 positions matching TRBD1. The germline gives CDR1 MNHNY, CDR2 SVGAGI (reference sequence). V shed 6 bases and J 11 bases; nucleotides not matched to a gene: 7. This CDR3 region has 12 residues. The CDR3 spells CASSPGQGSYTF. CDR3 nucleotide sequence: TGTGCCAGCAGCCCCGGACAGGGGAGTTACACCTTC.

The chain couples TRBV2 to TRBJ1-1; TRBD1 aligns across 8 bases. Trimming took 5 bases from V and 1 from J; bases not matched to a gene: 3. CDR1 and CDR2 (germline): SNHLY, FYNNEI. This CDR3 has 14 residues. In DNA form, the CDR3 reads TGTGCCAGCAGTTTGGGACAGGCGAACACTGAAGCTTTCTTT. This codes for CASSLGQANTEAFF.

This clone was seen a single time. The V and J genes are TRBV3-1 (or the pseudogene TRBV3-2) and TRBJ1-2; D is unclear. CDR1 is LGHDT, CDR2 YNNKEL, per germline (reference sequence). There are 14 residues in the CDR3. The germline V and J ends were trimmed by 5 bases and 6 bases, with 16 bases remaining between them. The CDR3 nucleotides read TGTGCCAGCAGCTTTCGACTTGGAATCGATGGCTACACCTTC. As protein: CASSFRLGIDGYTF.

The rearrangement joins TRBV25-1 to TRBJ2-3; D remains ambiguous. This CDR3 has 14 residues. V lost 3 bases and J 6 bases, leaving 13 bases between the germline ends. Germline V gives CDR1 MGHDK, CDR2 SYGVNS. The CDR3 DNA reads TGTGCCAGCAGTGATGTCGGTTCCGCGGATACGCAGTATTTT. Protein: CASSDVGSADTQYF.

V gene TRBV6-6 combines with J gene TRBJ2-7, with 11 bases aligning to TRBD2. The junction had 1 base not matched to a gene; V was cut back by 6 bases and J by 0 bases. Germline loops: CDR1 MNHNY, CDR2 SVGAGI (reference sequence). This CDR3 has 14 residues. Here the CDR3 DNA reads TGTGCCAGCAGCCTAGCGGGGGGCTCCTACGAGCAGTACGTC. Residues: CASSLAGGSYEQYV.

The genes are TRBV6-1 and TRBJ2-4; 8 bases are shared with TRBD2. From germline, CDR1 is MNHNS and CDR2 SASEGT. CDR3 length equals 14 residues. V was clipped by 2 bases and J by 6 bases; unmatched bases: 3. This CDR3 is CASSETGGANIQYF. CDR3 bases: TGTGCCAGCAGTGAAACCGGGGGGGCAAACATTCAGTACTTC.

The chain is built from TRBV3-1 (or the pseudogene TRBV3-2) and TRBJ2-6; 9 nucleotides agree with TRBD1. Germline-derived CDR1 and CDR2 are LGHDT and YNNKEL (reference sequence). J gave up 0 bases and V 6 bases, and 6 bases lay outside the gene matches. This CDR3 has 17 amino acids. The CDR3 sequence is CASRPDRGSSGANVLTF. CDR3 bases: TGTGCCAGCAGGCCAGACAGGGGGAGCTCTGGGGCCAACGTCCTGACTTTC.

The chain carries TRBV27 and TRBJ1-5; unclear D gene. V was cut by 8 bases and J by 6 bases, with 11 bases left in between. Germline V gives CDR1 MNHEY, CDR2 SMNVEV (reference sequence). This CDR3 comprises 12 residues. CDR3 amino acids: CASWASPQPQHF. CDR3 bases: TGTGCCAGCTGGGCCTCTCCTCAGCCCCAGCATTTT.

V and J are TRBV4-1 and TRBJ2-7; 12 positions match TRBD2. With 8 bases clipped from V and 4 bases from J, the junction kept 6 bases outside the gene matches. Germline V gene sequence: CDR1 MGHRA, CDR2 YSYEKL. The CDR3 is 14 amino acids. In nucleotides, the CDR3 is TGCGCCAGCGGGCTAGCGGGAGGGGGATACGAGCAGTACTTC. It yields the protein CASGLAGGGYEQYF.

The gene calls are TRBV4-1 and TRBJ1-2, with TRBD1 identical over 7 bases. The V gene end was trimmed by 4 bases and the J gene end by 2 bases; junction bases not matched to a gene: 4. The CDR3 consists of 14 residues. Germline CDR1 MGHRA, CDR2 YSYEKL. The CDR3 DNA reads TGCGCCAGCAGCCGCCCACAGGGGAACTATGGCTACACCTTC. As protein: CASSRPQGNYGYTF.

V is TRBV24-1 and J is TRBJ2-3, with unresolved D. The germline V gene has CDR1 KGHDR and CDR2 SFDVKD. Trimming stripped 4 bases from V and 4 bases from J, with 11 bases between. This CDR3 has 14 residues. This CDR3 is CATSEGRSSDTQYF. The CDR3 DNA reads as TGTGCCACCAGTGAGGGCAGGTCTTCAGATACGCAGTATTTT.

CDR3 bases: TGTGCCAGCTCACCACCAGTTCCAGGACTCACACTCGAGACCCAGTACTTC. Translating it yields CASSPPVPGLTLETQYF. The chain couples TRBV18 to TRBJ2-5; D possibly corresponds to TRBD2 (5 bases). The CDR3 runs 17 residues. V lost 0 bases and J 5 bases, leaving 19 bases between the germline ends. CDR1 is KGHSH and CDR2 is LQKENI in the germline V gene.

This clone was counted a few times. The V gene is TRBV18, the J gene TRBJ1-2; the D is unclear. V shed 3 bases and J shed 13 bases, with 21 bases lying between them. Germline V gene sequence: CDR1 KGHSH, CDR2 LQKENI. This CDR3 spans 14 amino acids. CDR3 sequence: CASSPSERAPAGTF. The CDR3 DNA reads as TGTGCCAGCTCACCTTCCGAGCGCGCCCCCGCTGGCACCTTC.

The chain carries TRBV7-9 and TRBJ2-1, with D tentatively TRBD2 (6 bases). The CDR3 extends over 17 amino acids. V was trimmed by 4 bases and J by 0 bases, leaving 16 bases between them. Germline loops: CDR1 SEHNR, CDR2 FQNEAQ (reference sequence). In DNA, the CDR3 is TGTGCCAGCAGCTCGAGCCTGGGACTTAGCTCCTACAATGAGCAGTTCTTC. Its protein is CASSSSLGLSSYNEQFF.

The chain links TRBV15 to TRBJ1-1; 7 positions match TRBD1. Germline V CDR1 and CDR2: LNHNV, YYDKDF (reference sequence). With V trimmed by 9 bases and J by 0 bases, 4 bases remained unmatched. The CDR3 extends over 13 amino acids. The CDR3, as DNA: TGTGCCACAGGGACAGTATTGAACACTGAAGCTTTCTTT. This encodes CATGTVLNTEAFF.

This clone was detected once. The rearrangement links TRBV18 to TRBJ1-6; D remains ambiguous. The CDR3 totals 13 residues. V was cut by 2 bases and J by 14 bases, with 13 bases left in between. CDR1 and CDR2 (germline): KGHSH, LQKENI. The CDR3 reads CASSPFKESALHF. DNA of the CDR3: TGTGCCAGCTCACCATTTAAGGAGTCGGCCCTCCACTTT.

V is TRBV28 and J is TRBJ1-5; D is ambiguous. V lost 3 bases, J lost 2 bases, and 8 bases lay in between. The length of the CDR3 is 14 residues. Germline V lookup: CDR1 MDHEN, CDR2 SYDVKM. The CDR3 DNA sequence: TGTGCCAGCAGTTTCGGGGTGCGCAATCAGCCCCAGCATTTT. Encoded protein: CASSFGVRNQPQHF.